The 28 T cell receptor beta chains below come from one sample, sequenced in a study of blood T cell repertoires in COVID-19. Generated by immunoSEQ multiplex PCR, the TCRdb table keeps only in-frame clones and is missing some. The sample holds approximately 280,000 clones, about 90% seen once. Sequenced material: peripheral blood. All receptors derive from a woman aged 30 to 39 who had recovered from COVID-19.

The chain employs TRBV19 and TRBJ2-7; D not certain. CDR3 length equals 14 residues. V shed 6 bases and J shed 0 bases, with 12 bases lying between them. Looked up from germline, CDR1 is LNHDA and CDR2 is SQIVND (reference sequence). In DNA, the CDR3 is TGTGCCAGTAGCCCGCGTAGTAGCTCCTACGAGCAGTACTTC. Protein: CASSPRSSSYEQYF. Complete variable domain (other parts from reference TRBV19 and TRBJ2-7): DGGITQSPKYLFRKEGQNVTLSCEQNLNHDAMYWYRQDPGQGLRLIYYSQIVNDFQKGDIAEGYSVSREKKESFPLTVTSAQKNPTAFYLCASSPRSSSYEQYFGPGTRLTVT.

In this sample, this clone turned up once. J is TRBJ2-1 and V is TRBV2; 10 bases fit TRBD2. With V trimmed by 1 base and J by 4 bases, 4 bases remained unmatched. The CDR3 loop spans 16 amino acids. CDR1 and CDR2 from the germline V gene are SNHLY and FYNNEI. The CDR3 nucleotides are TGTGCCAGCAGTGAAGGGCTAGCGGGGGTTTACAATGAGCAGTTCTTC. Translating gives CASSEGLAGVYNEQFF.

The rearrangement joins TRBV27 to TRBJ2-5, with D perhaps TRBD2 (6 bases). This CDR3 is built from 15 residues. The V and J ends lost 3 bases and 4 bases respectively, with 15 bases between them. Germline V gene lookup returns CDR1 MNHEY and CDR2 SMNVEV (reference sequence). The CDR3 here is CASSFRDRGRETQYF. Written as DNA, the CDR3 is TGTGCCAGCAGTTTCCGGGACCGGGGGAGAGAGACCCAGTACTTC.

This rearrangement joins TRBV3-1 (or the pseudogene TRBV3-2) to TRBJ1-1; no reliable D call. Germline V CDR1 and CDR2: LGHDT, YNNKEL (reference sequence). The CDR3 spans 13 residues. V lost 3 bases and J lost 3, with 8 bases in between. The CDR3 protein is CASSQMRDTEAFF. The CDR3, as DNA: TGTGCCAGCAGCCAGATGCGGGACACTGAAGCTTTCTTT.

The chain links TRBV7-8 to TRBJ2-7; D not resolved. CDR3 length: 14 amino acids. Germline values: CDR1 SGHVS, CDR2 FQNEAQ. The V gene lost 5 bases and the J gene lost 5 bases, with 16 bases spanning the gap. The CDR3 reads CASSPSPGPHEQYF. DNA for the CDR3: TGTGCCAGCAGCCCATCCCCCGGTCCGCACGAGCAGTACTTC.

The chain is built from TRBV6-5 and TRBJ2-7, with 7 positions matching TRBD1. V lost 4 bases, J lost 1 base, and 1 base stayed unmatched. Germline values: CDR1 MNHEY, CDR2 SVGAGI. This CDR3 is built from 13 residues. The CDR3 DNA reads TGTGCCAGCAGTTTGGGACAGTCCTACGAGCAGTACTTC. It translates to CASSLGQSYEQYF.

This chain connects TRBV5-6 to TRBJ2-7; 7 bases are a match to TRBD1. V trimming: 3 bases; J trimming: 3 bases; junction bases outside the gene matches: 6. This CDR3 has 14 residues. Per the germline V gene, CDR1 is SGHDT and CDR2 is YYEEEE. CDR3 amino acids: CASSSPGQHYEQYF. CDR3 nucleotide sequence: TGTGCCAGCAGCTCGCCGGGACAGCACTACGAGCAGTACTTC.

The V and J genes are TRBV7-2 and TRBJ2-3, with a tentative D call TRBD1 (6 bases). Germline V lookup: CDR1 SGHTA, CDR2 FQGNSA. The CDR3 extends over 15 amino acids. The germline V and J ends were trimmed by 2 bases and 2 bases, with 11 bases remaining between them. CDR3 in amino acids: CASSLITGHTDTQYF. In DNA form, the CDR3 reads TGTGCCAGCAGCTTAATCACGGGACACACAGATACGCAGTATTTT.

The chain couples TRBV19 to TRBJ2-7; 7 bases line up with TRBD1. Trimming at V came to 9 bases and at J to 4 bases, leaving 3 bases not matched to a gene. The germline gives CDR1 LNHDA, CDR2 SQIVND (reference sequence). This CDR3 is 11 amino acids long. The CDR3 loop is CASGTAYEQYF. The CDR3 bases are TGTGCCAGCGGGACAGCTTACGAGCAGTACTTC.

The J gene is TRBJ2-7, the V gene TRBV3-1 (or the pseudogene TRBV3-2); TRBD1 matches at 8 bases. The CDR3 sequence is 15 residues long. With V trimmed by 4 bases and J by 3 bases, 8 bases remained unmatched. Germline values: CDR1 LGHDT, CDR2 YNNKEL (reference sequence). The DNA of the CDR3 is TGTGCCAGCAGCCCATCGACAGGGGCCGGCTACGAGCAGTACTTC. It codes for CASSPSTGAGYEQYF.

The chain couples TRBV10-3 to TRBJ2-7; unclear D gene. This CDR3 is built from 12 residues. The V end lost 10 bases, the J end lost 0 bases, and 10 bases lay between the germline ends. Germline loops: CDR1 ENHRY, CDR2 SYGVKD. The CDR3 spells CATESNSYEQYF. The CDR3 region has the DNA TGTGCCACCGAGTCTAACTCCTACGAGCAGTACTTC.

The chain is built from TRBV19 and TRBJ2-3; D uncertain. CDR3 length: 14 residues. The V end was cut by 1 base, the J end by 1 base, with 6 bases between. Germline loops: CDR1 LNHDA, CDR2 SQIVND (reference sequence). This chain's CDR3 is CASSIAQGTDTQYF. Written as DNA, the CDR3 is TGTGCCAGTAGTATAGCCCAGGGCACAGATACGCAGTATTTT.

This clone was counted ten times or more. V usage is TRBV6-4 and J usage is TRBJ2-3, with TRBD2 identical over 14 bases. Germline assignment: CDR1 MRHNA and CDR2 SNTAGT. V lost 4 bases to trimming and J lost 4 bases; unmatched junction nucleotides: 7. This CDR3 is built from 17 residues. The CDR3 coding sequence is TGTGCCAGCAGTGCCGGGACTAGCGGGAGCGGGTCAGATACGCAGTATTTT. It specifies CASSAGTSGSGSDTQYF.

This sequence joins TRBV19 and TRBJ2-3; 10 nucleotides match TRBD2. Trimming cost V 5 bases and J 6 bases; bases outside gene matches: 17. Germline CDR1 and CDR2: LNHDA and SQIVND (reference sequence). The CDR3 loop spans 18 amino acids. The CDR3 DNA is TGTGCCAGTAGTCTCCTGCCCAGGACTAGCGGCCGCGGGGATACGCAGTATTTT. Translation: CASSLLPRTSGRGDTQYF.

The gene calls are TRBV5-8 and TRBJ1-1; maybe TRBD1 (6 bases). The CDR3 sequence is 13 residues long. Trimming left V 4 bases short and J 5 bases short, with 12 bases between. The germline V gene encodes CDR1 SGHTS and CDR2 YDEGEE. CDR3 loop: CASSQRGGTEAFF. In nucleotides, the CDR3 is TGTGCCAGCAGCCAGAGGGGGGGAACTGAAGCTTTCTTT.

This clone was seen once. The V and J genes are TRBV28 and TRBJ2-5; a possible D gene is TRBD1 (6 bases). Germline V gene lookup returns CDR1 MDHEN and CDR2 SYDVKM. The CDR3 loop spans 18 amino acids. V lost 2 bases to trimming and J lost 5 bases, with 24 bases between them. The CDR3 coding sequence is TGTGCCAGCAGTTTACCGGAGGCCGGGACAAGCCTCCAGGAGACCCAGTACTTC. Translating it yields CASSLPEAGTSLQETQYF.

In DNA, the CDR3 is TGTGCCAGCAGCTTAACAGGGGTAAACATTCAGTACTTC. It specifies CASSLTGVNIQYF. The V call is TRBV7-2, the J call TRBJ2-4, with 7 nucleotides matching TRBD1. V lost 2 bases, J lost 6 bases, and 1 base stayed unmatched. Germline CDR1 reads SGHTA; CDR2 reads FQGNSA. The CDR3 has 13 residues.

The chain combines TRBV19 with TRBJ1-5; D is ambiguous. CDR3 length: 14 amino acids. The V end was cut by 8 bases, the J end by 2 bases, with 13 bases between. CDR1 and CDR2 from the germline V gene are LNHDA and SQIVND (reference sequence). The CDR3 bases are TGTGCCAGTGCCTTTATGAGTGGCAATCAGCCCCAGCATTTT. Translating gives CASAFMSGNQPQHF.

J is TRBJ1-1 and V is TRBV12-3 or TRBV12-4; D is unresolved. V was trimmed by 7 bases and J by 12 bases, leaving 15 bases between them. The CDR3 contains 11 residues. CDR3 sequence: CASTLNLLTFF. The CDR3 nucleotides read TGTGCCAGCACCCTGAACCTCCTAACTTTCTTT.

This chain connects TRBV7-9 to TRBJ1-4, with D uncertain. Germline V gene sequence: CDR1 SEHNR, CDR2 FQNEAQ (reference sequence). V shed 0 bases and J shed 2 bases, with 7 bases lying between them. This CDR3 spans 15 amino acids. CDR3 sequence (DNA): TGTGCCAGCAGCTTAGCGACAACCACTAATGAAAAACTGTTTTTT. Its protein product is CASSLATTTNEKLFF. The complete variable domain, with remaining parts taken from reference TRBV7-9 and TRBJ1-4, reads DTGVSQNPRHKITKRGQNVTFRCDPISEHNRLYWYRQTLGQGPEFLTYFQNEAQLEKSRLLSDRFSAERPKGSFSTLEIQRTEQGDSAMYLCASSLATTTNEKLFFGSGTQLSVL.

The rearrangement links TRBV2 to TRBJ1-1; 7 bases align to TRBD1. V lost 8 bases, J lost 4 bases, and 13 bases stayed unmatched. The length of the CDR3 is 15 residues. The germline gives CDR1 SNHLY, CDR2 FYNNEI. CDR3 sequence: CASFRDSRGGTEAFF. The CDR3 region has the DNA TGTGCCAGCTTTCGGGACAGCAGAGGTGGCACTGAAGCTTTCTTT.

Only one count was recorded for this clone. The chain carries TRBV11-2 and TRBJ2-2; D may be TRBD1 (6 bases). V lost 6 bases and J 5 bases, leaving 13 bases between the germline ends. CDR1 is SGHAT, CDR2 FQNNGV, per germline. The CDR3 is made up of 14 amino acids. The CDR3 nucleotides are TGTGCCAGCAGACCCGGACAGAGGACCGGGGAGCTGTTTTTT. It translates to CASRPGQRTGELFF.

This sequence joins TRBV3-1 (or the pseudogene TRBV3-2) and TRBJ1-2; TRBD1 might be the D (6 bases). V lost 0 bases to trimming and J lost 6 bases, with 11 bases between them. The CDR3 extends over 14 amino acids. Per germline, CDR1 LGHDT and CDR2 YNNKEL (reference sequence). This CDR3 reads CASSQDHRDDGYTF. CDR3 nucleotides: TGTGCCAGCAGCCAAGACCACAGGGATGATGGCTACACCTTC.

The J gene is TRBJ2-7, the V gene TRBV19, with D perhaps TRBD2 (6 bases). Germline V gene lookup returns CDR1 LNHDA and CDR2 SQIVND (reference sequence). The CDR3 contains 14 residues. V gave up 6 bases and J gave up 2 bases, with 14 bases separating them. The CDR3 DNA follows: TGTGCCAGTAGACAATCGTGGGGGGCCTACGAGCAGTACTTC. Translation gives CASRQSWGAYEQYF.

This chain joins TRBV27 and TRBJ2-2, with TRBD2 matching 9 bases. Per germline, CDR1 MNHEY and CDR2 SMNVEV (reference sequence). The V and J ends lost 0 bases and 4 bases, in that order; junction bases with no gene match: 3. The CDR3 covers 16 residues. CDR3 in DNA: TGTGCCAGCAGTTTATCAGCGGGAGGTTTCACCGGGGAGCTGTTTTTT. Residues: CASSLSAGGFTGELFF.

This clone was seen a single time. The chain uses TRBV19 and TRBJ2-2; the match to TRBD2 covers 13 bases. The V gene's germline CDR1 is LNHDA and CDR2 SQIVND (reference sequence). The CDR3 extends over 15 amino acids. Germline trimming cut 4 bases from V and 7 bases from J; bases unmatched to any gene: 3. The CDR3 here is CASSNGLAGVGELFF. Here the CDR3 DNA reads TGTGCCAGTAGTAACGGACTAGCGGGAGTCGGGGAGCTGTTTTTT.

This clone appeared a few times. The genes are TRBV6-5 and TRBJ2-2, with 13 bases fitting TRBD2. This CDR3 is 15 amino acids long. V lost 6 bases and J lost 7; bases outside the gene matches: 5. The germline V gene has CDR1 MNHEY and CDR2 SVGAGI. The chain's CDR3 is CASSPGTSGVGELFF. The CDR3 DNA is TGTGCCAGCAGCCCAGGGACTAGCGGGGTCGGGGAGCTGTTTTTT.

V usage is TRBV3-1 (or the pseudogene TRBV3-2) and J usage is TRBJ2-1; a weak D match, TRBD2 (7 bases). Trimming stripped 3 bases from V and 7 bases from J, with 19 bases between. CDR3 length: 16 amino acids. Germline CDR1 LGHDT, CDR2 YNNKEL (reference sequence). The CDR3 here is CASSHKGKRGGNEQFF. The CDR3 DNA follows: TGTGCCAGCAGCCACAAGGGTAAAAGGGGGGGGAATGAGCAGTTCTTC.